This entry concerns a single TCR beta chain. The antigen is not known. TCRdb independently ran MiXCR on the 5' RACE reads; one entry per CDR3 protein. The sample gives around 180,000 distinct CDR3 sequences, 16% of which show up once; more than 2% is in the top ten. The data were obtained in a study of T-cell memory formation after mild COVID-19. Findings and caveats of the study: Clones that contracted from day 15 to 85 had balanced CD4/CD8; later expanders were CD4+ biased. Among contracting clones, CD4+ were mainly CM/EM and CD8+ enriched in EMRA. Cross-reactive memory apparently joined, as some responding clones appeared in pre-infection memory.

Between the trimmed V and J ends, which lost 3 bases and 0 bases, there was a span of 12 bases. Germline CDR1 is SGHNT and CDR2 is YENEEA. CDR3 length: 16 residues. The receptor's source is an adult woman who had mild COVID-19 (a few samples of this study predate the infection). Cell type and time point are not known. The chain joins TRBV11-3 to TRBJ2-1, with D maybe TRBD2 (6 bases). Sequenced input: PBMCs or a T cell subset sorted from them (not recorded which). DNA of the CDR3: TGTGCCAGCAGCTTCAAGTCCGGGAGCTCCTACAATGAGCAGTTCTTC. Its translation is CASSFKSGSSYNEQFF.